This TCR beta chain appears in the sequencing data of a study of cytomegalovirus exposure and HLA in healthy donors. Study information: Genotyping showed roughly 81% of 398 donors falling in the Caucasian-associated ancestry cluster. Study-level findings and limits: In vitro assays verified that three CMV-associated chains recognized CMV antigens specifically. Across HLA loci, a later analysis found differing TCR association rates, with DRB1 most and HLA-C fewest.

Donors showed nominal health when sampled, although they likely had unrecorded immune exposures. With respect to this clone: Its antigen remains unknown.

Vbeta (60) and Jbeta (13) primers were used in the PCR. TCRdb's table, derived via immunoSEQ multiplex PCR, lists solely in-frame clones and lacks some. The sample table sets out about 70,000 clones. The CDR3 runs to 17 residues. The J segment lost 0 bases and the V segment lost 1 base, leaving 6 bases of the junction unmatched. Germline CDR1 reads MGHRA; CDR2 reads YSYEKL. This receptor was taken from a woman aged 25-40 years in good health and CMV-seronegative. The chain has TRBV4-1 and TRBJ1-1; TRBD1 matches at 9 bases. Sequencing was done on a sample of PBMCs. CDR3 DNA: TGCGCCAGCAGCCAAGCCGGGACAGGGTGGTTGAACACTGAAGCTTTCTTT. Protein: CASSQAGTGWLNTEAFF.